This passage covers 26 T cell receptor beta chains from one sample sequenced in a study of cytomegalovirus exposure and HLA in healthy donors. Vbeta (60) and Jbeta (13) primers were used in the PCR. Produced via immunoSEQ multiplex PCR; TCRdb's table is partial and in-frame only. The sample shows over 100,000 clones, over 65% of them seen only once. Sequencing was carried out using PBMCs. These receptors all stem from a woman in her twenties or thirties in good health and CMV-seronegative.

Only one count was recorded for this clone. The V call is TRBV6-5, the J call TRBJ1-1, with 8 bases that match TRBD1. Germline V CDR1 and CDR2: MNHEY, SVGAGI. This CDR3 is built from 14 residues. The ends lost 5 bases at V and 4 bases at J; junction bases unmatched: 6. This chain's CDR3 is CASSPRGPGTEAFF. In DNA form, the CDR3 reads TGTGCCAGCAGTCCCAGGGGGCCGGGCACTGAAGCTTTCTTT.

The gene calls are TRBV5-1 and TRBJ2-7; D is unresolved. Between the trimmed V and J ends, which lost 5 bases and 3 bases, there was a span of 6 bases. The CDR3 is 11 residues long. Germline-derived CDR1 and CDR2 are SGHRS and YFSETQ. The DNA for the CDR3 is TGCGCCAGCAGATACAGCTACGAGCAGTACTTC. Translated, it gives CASRYSYEQYF. Full variable domain (outside the CDR3, taken from reference TRBV5-1 and TRBJ2-7): KAGVTQTPRYLIKTRGQQVTLSCSPISGHRSVSWYQQTPGQGLQFLFEYFSETQRNKGNFPGRFSGRQFSNSRSEMNVSTLELGDSALYLCASRYSYEQYFGPGTRLTVT.

This rearrangement joins TRBV27 to TRBJ2-1; maybe TRBD2 (5 bases). The CDR3 spans 15 residues. The V and J ends lost 0 bases and 8 bases respectively, with 14 bases between them. CDR1 is MNHEY and CDR2 is SMNVEV in the germline V gene (reference sequence). The CDR3 DNA is TGTGCCAGCAGTTTATCCCCAGGCACGCGGGATGAGCAGTTCTTC. This sequence encodes CASSLSPGTRDEQFF.

This clone appeared a few times. The CDR3 protein is CASRKQGSESNQPQHF. As DNA, the CDR3 is TGTGCCAGCAGAAAACAGGGGAGTGAGAGCAATCAGCCCCAGCATTTT. This chain links TRBV28 with TRBJ1-5; 7 bases are a match to TRBD1. This CDR3 spans 16 amino acids. V shed 6 bases, J shed 1 base, and the junction held 9 bases outside the gene matches. Germline lookup yields CDR1 MDHEN and CDR2 SYDVKM.

This rearrangement joins TRBV6-1 to TRBJ2-7; the match to TRBD1 covers 9 bases. V lost 6 bases to trimming and J lost 4 bases; unmatched junction nucleotides: 4. Germline lookup yields CDR1 MNHNS and CDR2 SASEGT. The CDR3 consists of 13 residues. The CDR3 region is CASRYGTGYEQYF. The DNA for the CDR3 is TGTGCCAGCAGATACGGGACAGGGTACGAGCAGTACTTC.

This clone was picked up a small number of times. V is TRBV5-1 and J is TRBJ2-7; 10 bases are a match to TRBD1. The V segment lost 3 bases and the J segment 6 bases; nucleotides outside the gene matches: 3. Germline V gives CDR1 SGHRS, CDR2 YFSETQ. This CDR3 is 13 amino acids long. The CDR3 protein is CASSYGQGGEQYF. The CDR3 DNA follows: TGCGCCAGCAGCTACGGACAGGGGGGCGAGCAGTACTTC.

This chain connects TRBV6-1 to TRBJ1-6, with 8 bases that match TRBD1. Trimming took 4 bases from V and 7 from J; bases not matched to a gene: 9. Germline V gives CDR1 MNHNS, CDR2 SASEGT. This CDR3 is 16 amino acids long. DNA of the CDR3: TGTGCCAGCAGTGTCCGGACAGGGTTGAAGAATTCACCCCTCCACTTT. Amino acid sequence: CASSVRTGLKNSPLHF.

The J gene is TRBJ1-1, the V gene TRBV27, with a tentative D call TRBD1 (6 bases). Germline CDR1 and CDR2: MNHEY and SMNVEV (reference sequence). V dropped 6 bases and J dropped 1 base, with 9 bases sitting between them. The CDR3 covers 13 residues. CDR3 nucleotide sequence: TGTGCCAGCAGGACAGGACAGAACACTGAAGCTTTCTTT. This gives the protein CASRTGQNTEAFF.

The V and J genes are TRBV11-2 and TRBJ2-3; 11 bases line up with TRBD2. This CDR3 region has 18 residues. CDR1 SGHAT and CDR2 FQNNGV come from the germline V gene. The trim removed 3 bases at V and 0 bases at J, leaving 8 bases unmatched. The CDR3 protein is CASSFTFSGRGSTDTQYF. For the CDR3, the DNA is TGTGCCAGCAGCTTTACGTTTAGCGGGAGGGGCAGCACAGATACGCAGTATTTT.

The CDR3 DNA is TGTGCCAGCAGTTACCGCGGCAGGGAGGTCACTGAAGCTTTCTTT. Its protein product is CASSYRGREVTEAFF. The chain combines TRBV6-6 with TRBJ1-1; D is perhaps TRBD1 (5 bases). Germline V gene sequence: CDR1 MNHNY, CDR2 SVGAGI (reference sequence). CDR3 length: 15 amino acids. V dropped 2 bases and J dropped 4 bases, with 14 bases sitting between them.

The chain is built from TRBV27 and TRBJ2-1, with 9 positions matching TRBD2. The V gene's germline CDR1 is MNHEY and CDR2 SMNVEV (reference sequence). The J segment lost 7 bases and the V segment lost 2 bases, leaving 3 bases of the junction unmatched. CDR3 length: 14 amino acids. CDR3: CASSLAGGANEQFF. For the CDR3, the DNA is TGTGCCAGCAGTTTAGCGGGAGGGGCTAATGAGCAGTTCTTC.

This clone was seen once. The V gene is TRBV7-8, the J gene TRBJ2-5; 7 bases are a match to TRBD2. The germline V gene encodes CDR1 SGHVS and CDR2 FQNEAQ. The CDR3 is 17 amino acids. After removal of 4 bases from V and 6 bases from J, the junction contained 17 bases not matched to a gene. The DNA for the CDR3 is TGTGCCAGCAGCTCGAACCCGCGGGGGTCCATTGGACAGACCCAGTACTTC. Translating it yields CASSSNPRGSIGQTQYF. The full variable domain, its missing parts supplied by reference TRBV7-8 and TRBJ2-5, is GAGVSQSPRYKVAKRGQDVALRCDPISGHVSLFWYQQALGQGPEFLTYFQNEAQLDKSGLPSDRFFAERPEGSVSTLKIQRTQQEDSAVYLCASSSNPRGSIGQTQYFGPGTRLLVL.

This clone has just one count. CDR3 in DNA: TGTGCCAGCAGTTACTCAGCGGTGACTGAAGCTTTCTTT. It encodes CASSYSAVTEAFF. The chain combines TRBV6-5 with TRBJ1-1; no reliable D call. The germline gives CDR1 MNHEY, CDR2 SVGAGI. V gave up 0 bases and J gave up 5 bases, with 7 bases separating them. The CDR3 runs 13 residues.

This clone was observed a handful of times. The J gene is TRBJ2-1, the V gene TRBV6-1, with TRBD1 matching over 11 bases. Trimming cost V 4 bases and J 4 bases; bases outside gene matches: 3. The germline gives CDR1 MNHNS, CDR2 SASEGT. This CDR3 spans 15 amino acids. The CDR3 bases are TGTGCCAGCAGTGCCGGGACAGGGGGATACAATGAGCAGTTCTTC. This codes for CASSAGTGGYNEQFF.

The genes are TRBV2 and TRBJ2-5, with TRBD2 identical over 8 bases. The CDR3 totals 15 residues. V lost 5 bases and J lost 5; bases outside the gene matches: 10. Germline CDR1 SNHLY, CDR2 FYNNEI. The CDR3: CASSLSGGPWETQYF. CDR3 coding DNA: TGTGCCAGCAGTTTGTCGGGAGGGCCGTGGGAGACCCAGTACTTC. The full variable domain, completed using reference TRBV2 and TRBJ2-5, is EPEVTQTPSHQVTQMGQEVILRCVPISNHLYFYWYRQILGQKVEFLVSFYNNEISEKSEIFDDQFSVERPDGSNFTLKIRSTKLEDSAMYFCASSLSGGPWETQYFGPGTRLLVL.

This clone was recorded only once. This chain links TRBV7-9 with TRBJ1-2; possibly TRBD1 for D (6 bases). This CDR3 is built from 17 residues. The germline gives CDR1 SEHNR, CDR2 FQNEAQ (reference sequence). V gave up 1 base and J gave up 0 bases, with 15 bases separating them. CDR3: CASSLVLQGRANYGYTF. CDR3 DNA sequence: TGTGCCAGCAGCTTAGTGTTACAGGGACGAGCTAACTATGGCTACACCTTC.

V and J are TRBV10-3 and TRBJ2-7; TRBD1 matches at 10 bases. CDR1 ENHRY and CDR2 SYGVKD come from the germline V gene. J gave up 2 bases and V 10 bases, and 11 bases lay outside the gene matches. The CDR3 is 15 residues long. CDR3 bases: TGTGCCACGCGAGGAGGGACAGGGGAAACCTACGAGCAGTACTTC. Encoded protein: CATRGGTGETYEQYF.

The genes are TRBV6-1 and TRBJ1-1; D unclear. With 1 base removed from V and 8 bases from J, the gap between germline ends came to 8 bases. CDR1 is MNHNS, CDR2 SASEGT, per germline. The CDR3 has 12 amino acids. The CDR3 loop is CASSEGRFEAFF. The CDR3 DNA follows: TGTGCCAGCAGTGAAGGCAGATTCGAAGCTTTCTTT.

This clone was counted a few times. The J gene is TRBJ1-1, the V gene TRBV13; 9 bases line up with TRBD1. CDR1 and CDR2 from the germline V gene are PRHDT and FYEKMQ (reference sequence). The J segment lost 2 bases and the V segment lost 4 bases, leaving 2 bases of the junction unmatched. The CDR3 length is 14 residues. Here the CDR3 DNA reads TGTGCCAGCAGCTGGGGACAGGGTAACACTGAAGCTTTCTTT. It yields the protein CASSWGQGNTEAFF.

This chain uses TRBV2 with TRBJ1-2, with D perhaps TRBD1 (6 bases). Deletions cut 1 base from V and 5 bases from J, with 11 bases between. Germline assignment: CDR1 SNHLY and CDR2 FYNNEI. This CDR3 has 14 residues. The CDR3 loop is CASSEDRDLYGYTF. CDR3 bases: TGTGCCAGCAGTGAAGACAGGGACCTTTATGGCTACACCTTC.

The chain has TRBV7-9 and TRBJ2-7, with D uncertain. The V and J ends lost 1 base and 5 bases respectively, with 6 bases between them. The CDR3 is made up of 12 amino acids. Per germline, CDR1 SEHNR and CDR2 FQNEAQ (reference sequence). CDR3 DNA: TGTGCCAGCAGCTTAGTAAGCGACGAGCAGTACTTC. The encoded protein is CASSLVSDEQYF.

CDR3 coding DNA: TGCAGCGTTGACATTCCCAGGGTTATGAACACTGAAGCTTTCTTT. Protein sequence: CSVDIPRVMNTEAFF. V is TRBV29-1 and J is TRBJ1-1; TRBD1 is a possible D gene (5 bases). The V and J ends lost 3 bases and 0 bases respectively, with 14 bases between them. Germline loops: CDR1 SQVTM, CDR2 ANQGSEA. This CDR3 region has 15 residues.

V gene TRBV28 combines with J gene TRBJ2-7; the match to TRBD1 covers 9 bases. Germline lookup yields CDR1 MDHEN and CDR2 SYDVKM. The CDR3 has 17 residues. V gave up 5 bases and J gave up 1 base; unmatched junction bases: 12. CDR3 sequence reads: CASSALPSGTGSYEQYF. The CDR3 nucleotides are TGTGCCAGCAGTGCATTACCTTCCGGGACAGGGTCCTACGAGCAGTACTTC.

The chain is built from TRBV27 and TRBJ1-1, with 10 bases lining up with TRBD1. In germline, CDR1 is MNHEY, CDR2 SMNVEV (reference sequence). V trimming: 8 bases; J trimming: 4 bases; junction bases outside the gene matches: 10. CDR3 length: 15 amino acids. CDR3 sequence (DNA): TGTGCCAGCGGCCGGGACAGGGGTGGGAGCACTGAAGCTTTCTTT. It encodes CASGRDRGGSTEAFF.

The chain joins TRBV2 to TRBJ1-3; 7 nucleotides line up with TRBD1. The V gene end was trimmed by 0 bases and the J gene end by 1 base; junction bases not matched to a gene: 6. This CDR3 has 17 amino acids. Germline CDR1 and CDR2: SNHLY and FYNNEI. The CDR3: CASSEAKQGTSGNTIYF. The CDR3 nucleotides read TGTGCCAGCAGTGAAGCGAAACAGGGGACTTCTGGAAACACCATATATTTT.

The CDR3 is CASSEWALGYEQYF. CDR3 in DNA: TGTGCCAGCAGTGAGTGGGCCCTCGGCTACGAGCAGTACTTC. The chain combines TRBV6-1 with TRBJ2-5, with D uncertain. The last part of the DNA fits TRBJ2-7 better; the J call may be wrong. The germline V gene has CDR1 MNHNS and CDR2 SASEGT. The CDR3 contains 14 residues.